This TCR beta chain emerged from a study of blood T cell repertoires in COVID-19. The CDR3 extends over 12 amino acids. Germline CDR1 GTSNPN, CDR2 SVGIG (reference sequence). V was pared by 5 bases and J by 6 bases, with 2 bases of the junction left unmatched. Only in-frame clones appear in the TCRdb table, and some are missing; sequencing was by immunoSEQ multiplex PCR. The sample yields approximately 350,000 clones, around nine tenths seen once. The gene calls are TRBV30 and TRBJ1-2; TRBD1 matches at 11 bases. Sequencing was performed on peripheral blood. This TCR derives from a woman in her seventies with COVID-19, enrolled during active disease. The CDR3 sequence is CAWGDRGDGYTF. The CDR3 bases are TGTGCCTGGGGGGACAGGGGGGATGGCTACACCTTC.